A selection of T cell receptor beta chains follows, all from one sample in a study of shared clonotypes between healthy human individuals. The assay was immunoSEQ multiplex PCR, and TCRdb's table has in-frame clones only and misses some. The top ten clones hold over 0.12% of a sample with 2.5 million or so clones, approximately 92% of them seen once. The sample comprised naive CD4+ T cells sorted from blood. These receptors came from a man between 18 and 29 years old in good health. Each CDR3 is given with its conserved first and last residue. D genes are given only for firm matches. Part of the rows lack a size; the others show once, few, many or a class for expanded clones.

CDR3aa: CASSEQPGNTIYF
CDR3nt: TGCGCCAGCAGTGAACAACCTGGAAACACCATATATTTT
v_gene: TRBV10-2
abundance: few
d_gene: -
j_gene: TRBJ1-3

CDR3aa: CASSLGGARGYTF
CDR3nt: TGTGCCAGCTCCCTAGGGGGCGCGAGGGGCTACACCTTC
v_gene: TRBV2
abundance: -
d_gene: TRBD1
j_gene: TRBJ1-2

CDR3aa: CASKPGHLSGNTIYF
CDR3nt: TGTGCCAGCAAACCGGGACACCTCTCTGGAAACACCATATATTTT
v_gene: TRBV6-5
abundance: -
d_gene: -
j_gene: TRBJ1-3

CDR3aa: CASSAVGLAGNTGELFF
CDR3nt: TGTGCCAGCAGCGCAGTAGGACTAGCGGGGAACACCGGGGAGCTGTTTTTT
v_gene: TRBV9
abundance: once
d_gene: TRBD2
j_gene: TRBJ2-2

CDR3aa: CASRHGALGDNEQFF
CDR3nt: TGTGCCAGCAGACACGGGGCCTTAGGGGACAATGAGCAGTTCTTC
v_gene: TRBV27
abundance: -
d_gene: -
j_gene: TRBJ2-1

CDR3aa: CASSLYEWNLQETQYF
CDR3nt: TGTGCCAGCAGTCTATACGAATGGAACCTTCAAGAGACCCAGTACTTC
v_gene: TRBV28
abundance: -
d_gene: -
j_gene: TRBJ2-5

CDR3aa: CATSTAGSPQHF
CDR3nt: TGTGCCACCAGTACCGCTGGGAGCCCCCAGCATTTT
v_gene: TRBV15
abundance: few
d_gene: -
j_gene: TRBJ1-5

CDR3aa: CAWSGGLAAKNIQYF
CDR3nt: TGTGCCTGGAGTGGCGGACTAGCGGCAAAAAACATTCAGTACTTC
v_gene: TRBV30
abundance: once
d_gene: TRBD2
j_gene: TRBJ2-4

CDR3aa: CASSLRGGYNEQFF
CDR3nt: TGTGCCAGCAGTTTGCGGGGGGGCTACAATGAGCAGTTCTTC
v_gene: TRBV27
abundance: -
d_gene: TRBD2
j_gene: TRBJ2-1

CDR3aa: CATQGVGGLNEQFF
CDR3nt: TGTGCCACCCAAGGGGTTGGTGGGCTCAATGAGCAGTTCTTC
v_gene: TRBV27
abundance: -
d_gene: -
j_gene: TRBJ2-1

CDR3aa: CARSLAWADPHYEQYF
CDR3nt: TGTGCCAGAAGCTTGGCCTGGGCGGATCCTCATTACGAGCAGTACTTC
v_gene: TRBV5-3
abundance: -
d_gene: -
j_gene: TRBJ2-7

CDR3aa: CASSHGPPSYNEQFF
CDR3nt: TGCGCCAGCAGCCACGGCCCCCCCTCCTACAATGAGCAGTTCTTC
v_gene: TRBV4-3
abundance: -
d_gene: -
j_gene: TRBJ2-1

CDR3aa: CASSMGQHVYEQYF
CDR3nt: TGTGCCAGTAGTATGGGACAGCACGTCTACGAGCAGTACTTC
v_gene: TRBV19
abundance: -
d_gene: TRBD1
j_gene: TRBJ2-7

CDR3aa: CASSQGGYTF
CDR3nt: TGTGCCAGCAGTCAGGGGGGCTACACCTTC
v_gene: TRBV6-6
abundance: -
d_gene: -
j_gene: TRBJ1-2

CDR3aa: CASSFLAGGPYEQYF
CDR3nt: TGTGCCAGCAGTTTCCTAGCGGGAGGGCCCTACGAGCAGTACTTC
v_gene: TRBV27
abundance: -
d_gene: TRBD2
j_gene: TRBJ2-7

CDR3aa: CASSLDRGLGGANVLTF
CDR3nt: TGTGCCAGCAGCCTCGACAGGGGGCTGGGTGGGGCCAACGTCCTGACTTTC
v_gene: TRBV2
abundance: -
d_gene: TRBD1
j_gene: TRBJ2-6

CDR3aa: CASSHGAQGNQPQHF
CDR3nt: TGTGCCAGCTCACACGGGGCGCAGGGCAATCAGCCCCAGCATTTT
v_gene: TRBV18
abundance: -
d_gene: -
j_gene: TRBJ1-5

CDR3aa: CASSGQTGGAETQYF
CDR3nt: TGTGCCAGTAGTGGACAGACAGGGGGCGCGGAGACCCAGTACTTC
v_gene: TRBV19
abundance: once
d_gene: TRBD1
j_gene: TRBJ2-5

CDR3aa: CASSLETYNEQFF
CDR3nt: TGCGCCAGCAGCCTAGAAACCTACAATGAGCAGTTCTTC
v_gene: TRBV10-2
abundance: -
d_gene: -
j_gene: TRBJ2-1

CDR3aa: CASSPPQGESGNTIYF
CDR3nt: TGTGCCAGCTCACCTCCCCAGGGGGAATCTGGAAACACCATATATTTT
v_gene: TRBV18
abundance: -
d_gene: TRBD1
j_gene: TRBJ1-3

CDR3aa: CASSQDWANGGYTF
CDR3nt: TGCGCCAGCAGCCAAGATTGGGCAAATGGGGGCTACACCTTC
v_gene: TRBV4-1
abundance: -
d_gene: -
j_gene: TRBJ1-2

CDR3aa: CASSREVAGLWGYTF
CDR3nt: TGTGCCAGCAGCCGAGAGGTGGCAGGGCTTTGGGGCTACACCTTC
v_gene: TRBV4-2
abundance: -
d_gene: -
j_gene: TRBJ1-2

CDR3aa: CASRPQGNQPQHF
CDR3nt: TGTGCCAGCAGGCCACAGGGAAATCAGCCCCAGCATTTT
v_gene: TRBV2
abundance: -
d_gene: -
j_gene: TRBJ1-5

CDR3aa: CASSRDGGPGELFF
CDR3nt: TGTGCCAGCAGTCGGGACGGCGGTCCCGGGGAGCTGTTTTTT
v_gene: TRBV2
abundance: -
d_gene: -
j_gene: TRBJ2-2

CDR3aa: CASNPQGGSDTQYF
CDR3nt: TGTGCCAGCAACCCTCAGGGGGGGTCAGATACGCAGTATTTT
v_gene: TRBV2
abundance: -
d_gene: -
j_gene: TRBJ2-3

CDR3aa: CASSLVTAGGWRAGDDEQFF
CDR3nt: TGCGCCAGCAGCTTGGTGACCGCAGGTGGGTGGAGAGCGGGAGACGATGAGCAGTTCTTC
v_gene: TRBV5-1
abundance: once
d_gene: TRBD2
j_gene: TRBJ2-1

CDR3aa: CASRGEGAFYNEQFF
CDR3nt: TGTGCCAGCAGGGGGGAGGGGGCCTTCTACAATGAGCAGTTCTTC
v_gene: TRBV27
abundance: -
d_gene: -
j_gene: TRBJ2-1

CDR3aa: CASSLAAGYTF
CDR3nt: TGTGCCAGCAGCTTAGCGGCTGGCTACACCTTC
v_gene: TRBV7-9
abundance: -
d_gene: -
j_gene: TRBJ1-2

CDR3aa: CASSGTGGSITEAFF
CDR3nt: TGTGCCAGCTCCGGGACAGGGGGTAGTATCACTGAAGCTTTCTTT
v_gene: TRBV6-5
abundance: -
d_gene: TRBD1
j_gene: TRBJ1-1

CDR3aa: CSVQQETQYF
CDR3nt: TGCAGCGTCCAACAAGAGACCCAGTACTTC
v_gene: TRBV29-1
abundance: -
d_gene: -
j_gene: TRBJ2-5

CDR3aa: CASSVVMTDTQYF
CDR3nt: TGTGCCAGCAGCGTAGTTATGACAGATACGCAGTATTTT
v_gene: TRBV9
abundance: -
d_gene: -
j_gene: TRBJ2-3

CDR3aa: CAWSVGGTGAYEQYF
CDR3nt: TGTGCCTGGAGTGTAGGTGGGACAGGGGCCTACGAGCAGTACTTC
v_gene: TRBV30
abundance: -
d_gene: TRBD1
j_gene: TRBJ2-7

CDR3aa: CASSQSGTGSGETQYF
CDR3nt: TGCGCCAGCAGCCAGTCCGGGACAGGGAGTGGAGAGACCCAGTACTTC
v_gene: TRBV4-3
abundance: -
d_gene: TRBD1
j_gene: TRBJ2-5

CDR3aa: CASSILSASGDTDTQYF
CDR3nt: TGTGCCAGCAGCATCCTATCGGCTAGCGGGGATACAGATACGCAGTATTTT
v_gene: TRBV16
abundance: -
d_gene: TRBD2
j_gene: TRBJ2-3

CDR3aa: CASSLDLGETQYF
CDR3nt: TGTGCCAGCAGCTTAGACCTAGGAGAGACCCAGTACTTC
v_gene: TRBV11-3
abundance: -
d_gene: -
j_gene: TRBJ2-5

CDR3aa: CAWSAGVSNEKLFF
CDR3nt: TGTGCCTGGAGTGCGGGCGTTTCGAATGAAAAACTGTTTTTT
v_gene: TRBV30
abundance: few
d_gene: -
j_gene: TRBJ1-4

CDR3aa: CAWSVTQTNQPQHF
CDR3nt: TGTGCCTGGAGTGTAACCCAGACAAATCAGCCCCAGCATTTT
v_gene: TRBV30
abundance: -
d_gene: -
j_gene: TRBJ1-5

CDR3aa: CASSFADRAKNIQYF
CDR3nt: TGTGCCAGCAGCTTCGCGGATCGGGCCAAAAACATTCAGTACTTC
v_gene: TRBV28
abundance: once
d_gene: -
j_gene: TRBJ2-4

CDR3aa: CASRAGLGNTEAFF
CDR3nt: TGTGCCAGCAGGGCGGGGTTGGGGAACACTGAAGCTTTCTTT
v_gene: TRBV5-4
abundance: -
d_gene: -
j_gene: TRBJ1-1

CDR3aa: CASSPRAPNTGELFF
CDR3nt: TGCGCCAGCAGCCCAAGAGCGCCGAACACCGGGGAGCTGTTTTTT
v_gene: TRBV5-1
abundance: -
d_gene: -
j_gene: TRBJ2-2

CDR3aa: CASRDRGPYEQYF
CDR3nt: TGTGCCAGCCGGGACAGGGGACCCTACGAGCAGTACTTC
v_gene: TRBV19
abundance: -
d_gene: TRBD1
j_gene: TRBJ2-7

CDR3aa: CASSLVTARSTDTQYF
CDR3nt: TGCGCCAGCAGCTTGGTCACAGCACGATCCACAGATACGCAGTATTTT
v_gene: TRBV5-1
abundance: -
d_gene: -
j_gene: TRBJ2-3

CDR3aa: CSAGSGGNQPQHF
CDR3nt: TGCAGCGCGGGTTCAGGCGGCAATCAGCCCCAGCATTTT
v_gene: TRBV29-1
abundance: few
d_gene: -
j_gene: TRBJ1-5

CDR3aa: CASSLRDGAYEQYF
CDR3nt: TGTGCCAGCAGCCTCCGGGACGGAGCCTACGAGCAGTACTTC
v_gene: TRBV7-2
abundance: -
d_gene: -
j_gene: TRBJ2-7

CDR3aa: CASSQEILGTRGTDTQYF
CDR3nt: TGCGCCAGCAGCCAAGAAATCCTCGGGACTAGGGGCACAGATACGCAGTATTTT
v_gene: TRBV4-1
abundance: -
d_gene: TRBD2
j_gene: TRBJ2-3

CDR3aa: CASSLDPGQGASSPLHF
CDR3nt: TGTGCCAGCAGCTTGGATCCTGGACAGGGGGCTTCTTCACCCCTCCACTTT
v_gene: TRBV5-4
abundance: -
d_gene: TRBD1
j_gene: TRBJ1-6

CDR3aa: CASSISGQDNSPLHF
CDR3nt: TGTGCCAGCAGCATATCGGGACAGGACAATTCACCCCTCCACTTT
v_gene: TRBV6-4
abundance: -
d_gene: TRBD1
j_gene: TRBJ1-6

CDR3aa: CASTPGYSNQPQHF
CDR3nt: TGTGCCAGTACCCCTGGGTATAGCAATCAGCCCCAGCATTTT
v_gene: TRBV19
abundance: -
d_gene: -
j_gene: TRBJ1-5

CDR3aa: CASSPRADYNSPLHF
CDR3nt: TGTGCCAGCAGCCCCCGGGCAGACTATAATTCACCCCTCCACTTT
v_gene: TRBV11-2
abundance: once
d_gene: -
j_gene: TRBJ1-6